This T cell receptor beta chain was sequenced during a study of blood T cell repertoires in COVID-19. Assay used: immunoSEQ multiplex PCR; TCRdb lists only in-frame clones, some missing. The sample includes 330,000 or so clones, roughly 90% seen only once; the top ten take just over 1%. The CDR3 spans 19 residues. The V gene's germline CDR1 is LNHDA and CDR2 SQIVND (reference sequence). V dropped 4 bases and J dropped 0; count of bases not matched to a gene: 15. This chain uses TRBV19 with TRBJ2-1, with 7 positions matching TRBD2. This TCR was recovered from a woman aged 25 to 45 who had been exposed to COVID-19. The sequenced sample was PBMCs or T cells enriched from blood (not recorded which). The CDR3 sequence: CASSRSGWGRATSYNEQFF. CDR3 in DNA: TGTGCCAGTAGTAGGTCTGGTTGGGGGAGGGCCACCTCCTACAATGAGCAGTTCTTC.